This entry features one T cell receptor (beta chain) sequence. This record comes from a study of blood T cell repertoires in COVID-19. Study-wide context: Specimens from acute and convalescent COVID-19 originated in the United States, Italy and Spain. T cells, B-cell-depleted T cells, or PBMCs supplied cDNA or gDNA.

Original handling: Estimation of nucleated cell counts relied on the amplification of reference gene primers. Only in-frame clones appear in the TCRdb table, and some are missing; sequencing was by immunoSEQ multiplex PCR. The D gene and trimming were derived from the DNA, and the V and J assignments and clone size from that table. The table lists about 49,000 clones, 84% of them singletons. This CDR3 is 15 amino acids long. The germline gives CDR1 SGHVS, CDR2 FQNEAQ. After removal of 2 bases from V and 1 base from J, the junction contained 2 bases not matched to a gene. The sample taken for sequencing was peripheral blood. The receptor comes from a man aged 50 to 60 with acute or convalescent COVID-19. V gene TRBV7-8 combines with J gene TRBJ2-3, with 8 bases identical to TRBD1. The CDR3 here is CASSLMGQGTDTQYF. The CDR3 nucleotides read TGTGCCAGCAGCTTAATGGGACAGGGCACAGATACGCAGTATTTT.